Listed below are T cell receptor beta chains from one sample, sequenced in a study of long-term antiretroviral therapy in people with HIV. The method was immunoSEQ multiplex PCR; TCRdb's version includes in-frame clones alone and lacks a portion of them. The repertoire holds fewer than 45,000 clones, approximately 83% seen once, with 10% to 13% in the top ten. The sample was unsorted PBMCs, taken 2.2 years after starting antiretroviral therapy. These receptors came from a man between 18 and 35 years old with HIV. Each CDR3 is given without its conserved first and last residue.

J gene | V gene | CDR3 protein
TRBJ2-7 | TRBV29-1 | SVERDTGRSYEQY
TRBJ1-4 | TRBV30 | AWRHGRAPTNEKLF
TRBJ2-7 | TRBV19 | ASSIAGASSYEQY
TRBJ1-2 | TRBV4-2 | ASSLTGASGYT
TRBJ1-1 | TRBV6-1 | ASSEAQGETEAF
TRBJ1-5 | TRBV27 | ASSPLGGTGQPQH
TRBJ1-2 | TRBV7-3 | ASSFTGQGAGGYT
TRBJ1-1 | TRBV11-1 | ASSPGTGGTEAF
TRBJ1-2 | TRBV2 | ASSDGTYYGYT
TRBJ2-3 | TRBV5-4 | ASSRGGSFTDTQY
TRBJ2-7 | TRBV19 | ASSATGTGSYEQY
TRBJ2-3 | TRBV27 | ASSLAHTDTQY
TRBJ2-7 | TRBV6-1 | ASSERGGYEQY
TRBJ2-5 | TRBV5-1 | ASSLDPIPGLQETQY
TRBJ1-3 | TRBV9 | ASSVAPGQTGNTIY
TRBJ2-7 | TRBV13 | ASSLTRWGEQY
TRBJ2-5 | TRBV28 | ASSFLSRGDQETQY
TRBJ2-1 | TRBV7-9 | ASSLAVAGGYNEQF
TRBJ2-3 | TRBV4-1 | ASSQEGPLGLAVRTDTQY
TRBJ2-3 | TRBV9 | ASSVTSNTQY
TRBJ2-1 | TRBV29-1 | SDLRSAHNEQF
TRBJ1-1 | TRBV15 | ATSTGLQNTEAF
TRBJ2-4 | TRBV7-2 | ASSFPREIQY
TRBJ2-1 | TRBV5-5 | ASSLEGRGNLNEQF
TRBJ2-5 | TRBV19 | ASSTRLAAFTLEETQY
TRBJ1-4 | TRBV9 | ASSGRTPTATNEKLF